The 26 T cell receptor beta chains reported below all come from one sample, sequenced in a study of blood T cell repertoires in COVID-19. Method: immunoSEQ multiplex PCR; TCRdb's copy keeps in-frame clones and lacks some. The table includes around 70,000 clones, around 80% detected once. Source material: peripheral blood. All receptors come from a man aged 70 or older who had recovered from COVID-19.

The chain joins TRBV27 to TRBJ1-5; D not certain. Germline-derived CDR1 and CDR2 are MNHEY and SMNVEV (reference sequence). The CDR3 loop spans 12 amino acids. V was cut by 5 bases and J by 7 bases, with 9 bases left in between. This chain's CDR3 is CASSRGNQPQHF. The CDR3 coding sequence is TGTGCCAGCAGTCGAGGGAACCAGCCCCAGCATTTT.

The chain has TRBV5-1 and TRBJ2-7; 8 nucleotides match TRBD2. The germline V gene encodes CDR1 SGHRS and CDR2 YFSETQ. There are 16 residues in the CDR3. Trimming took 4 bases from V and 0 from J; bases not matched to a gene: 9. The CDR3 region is CASSPPGREDSYEQYF. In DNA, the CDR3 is TGCGCCAGCAGCCCCCCGGGGCGGGAGGACTCCTACGAGCAGTACTTC.

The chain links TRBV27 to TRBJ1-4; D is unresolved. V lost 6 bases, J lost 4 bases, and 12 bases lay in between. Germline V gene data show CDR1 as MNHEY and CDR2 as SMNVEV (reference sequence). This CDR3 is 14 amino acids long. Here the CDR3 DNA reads TGTGCCAGCAGGCAAACAGATCTTAATGAAAAACTGTTTTTT. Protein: CASRQTDLNEKLFF. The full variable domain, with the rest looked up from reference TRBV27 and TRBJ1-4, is EAQVTQNPRYLITVTGKKLTVTCSQNMNHEYMSWYRQDPGLGLRQIYYSMNVEVTDKGDVPEGYKVSRKEKRNFPLILESPSPNQTSLYFCASRQTDLNEKLFFGSGTQLSVL.

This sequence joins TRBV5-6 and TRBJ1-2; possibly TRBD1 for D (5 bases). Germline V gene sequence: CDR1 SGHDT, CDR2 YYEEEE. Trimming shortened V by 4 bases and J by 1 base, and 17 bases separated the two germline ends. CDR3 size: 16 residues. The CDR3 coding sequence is TGTGCCAGCAGCCAGGGTGCAGGAAGTAGTAACTATGGCTACACCTTC. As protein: CASSQGAGSSNYGYTF. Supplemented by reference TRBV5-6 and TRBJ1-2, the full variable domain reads DAGVTQSPTHLIKTRGQQVTLRCSPKSGHDTVSWYQQALGQGPQFIFQYYEEEERQRGNFPDRFSGHQFPNYSSELNVNALLLGDSALYLCASSQGAGSSNYGYTFGSGTRLTVV.

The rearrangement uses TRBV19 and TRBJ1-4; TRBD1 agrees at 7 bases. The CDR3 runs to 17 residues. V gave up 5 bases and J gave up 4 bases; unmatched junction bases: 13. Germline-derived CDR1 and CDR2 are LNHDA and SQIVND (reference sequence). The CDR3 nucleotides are TGTGCCAGTAGTCTCCCAATCCGACAGGGAGGTAATGAAAAACTGTTTTTT. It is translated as CASSLPIRQGGNEKLFF. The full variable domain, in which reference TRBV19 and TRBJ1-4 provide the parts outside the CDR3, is DGGITQSPKYLFRKEGQNVTLSCEQNLNHDAMYWYRQDPGQGLRLIYYSQIVNDFQKGDIAEGYSVSREKKESFPLTVTSAQKNPTAFYLCASSLPIRQGGNEKLFFGSGTQLSVL.

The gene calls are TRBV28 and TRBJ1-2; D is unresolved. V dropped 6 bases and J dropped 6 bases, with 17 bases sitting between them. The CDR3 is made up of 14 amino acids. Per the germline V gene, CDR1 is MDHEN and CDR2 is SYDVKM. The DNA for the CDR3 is TGTGCCAGCAGCCCGTCCGACAAACGAAATGGCTACACCTTC. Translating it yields CASSPSDKRNGYTF.

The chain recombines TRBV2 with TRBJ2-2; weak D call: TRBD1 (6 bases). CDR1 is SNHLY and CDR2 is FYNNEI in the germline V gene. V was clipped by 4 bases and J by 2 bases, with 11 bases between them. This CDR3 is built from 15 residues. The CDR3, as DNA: TGTGCCAGCAGTGGAGACAGGTTTAACACCGGGGAGCTGTTTTTT. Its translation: CASSGDRFNTGELFF.

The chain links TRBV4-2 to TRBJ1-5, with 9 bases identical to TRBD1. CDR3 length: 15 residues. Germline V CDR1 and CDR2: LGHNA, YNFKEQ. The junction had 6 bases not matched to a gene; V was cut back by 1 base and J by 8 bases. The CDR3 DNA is TGTGCCAGCAGCCAAGGCCGGGACAGGGTTAAGCCCCAGCATTTT. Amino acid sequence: CASSQGRDRVKPQHF.

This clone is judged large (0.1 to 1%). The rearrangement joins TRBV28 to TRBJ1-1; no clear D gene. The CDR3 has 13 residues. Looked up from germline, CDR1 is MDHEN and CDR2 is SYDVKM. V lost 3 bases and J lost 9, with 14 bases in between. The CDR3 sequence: CASSFFGGGQAFF. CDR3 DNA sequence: TGTGCCAGCAGTTTTTTCGGCGGAGGGCAAGCTTTCTTT.

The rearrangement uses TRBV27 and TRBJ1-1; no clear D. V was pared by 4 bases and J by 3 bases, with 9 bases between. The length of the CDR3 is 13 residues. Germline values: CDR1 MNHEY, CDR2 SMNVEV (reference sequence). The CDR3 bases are TGTGCCAGCAGTTGGCAAGCGGACACTGAAGCTTTCTTT. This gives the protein CASSWQADTEAFF.

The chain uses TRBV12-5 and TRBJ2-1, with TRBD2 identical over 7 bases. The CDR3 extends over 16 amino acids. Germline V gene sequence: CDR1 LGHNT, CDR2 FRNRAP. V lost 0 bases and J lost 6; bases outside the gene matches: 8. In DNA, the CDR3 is TGTGCTAGTGGTTTGGTACTGGGGGGGAGCGGCAATGAGCAGTTCTTC. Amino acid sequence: CASGLVLGGSGNEQFF.

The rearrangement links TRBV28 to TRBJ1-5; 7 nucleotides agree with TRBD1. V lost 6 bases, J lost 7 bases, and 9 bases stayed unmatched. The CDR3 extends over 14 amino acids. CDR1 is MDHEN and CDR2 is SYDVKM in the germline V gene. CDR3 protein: CASSGRQGRQPQHF. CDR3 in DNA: TGTGCCAGCAGCGGCAGACAGGGTAGGCAGCCCCAGCATTTT.

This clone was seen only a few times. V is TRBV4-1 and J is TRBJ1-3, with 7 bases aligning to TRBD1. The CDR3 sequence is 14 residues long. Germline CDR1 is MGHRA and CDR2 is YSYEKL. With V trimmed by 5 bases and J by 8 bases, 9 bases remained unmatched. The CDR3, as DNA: TGCGCCAGCAGCAATCCGGGACAGAAGGACACCATATATTTT. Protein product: CASSNPGQKDTIYF.

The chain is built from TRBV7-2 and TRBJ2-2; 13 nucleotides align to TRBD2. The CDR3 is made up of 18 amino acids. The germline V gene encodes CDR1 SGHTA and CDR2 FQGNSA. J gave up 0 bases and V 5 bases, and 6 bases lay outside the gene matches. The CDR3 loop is CASSPQGLAGPNTGELFF. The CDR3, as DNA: TGTGCCAGCAGCCCTCAGGGACTAGCGGGACCGAACACCGGGGAGCTGTTTTTT.

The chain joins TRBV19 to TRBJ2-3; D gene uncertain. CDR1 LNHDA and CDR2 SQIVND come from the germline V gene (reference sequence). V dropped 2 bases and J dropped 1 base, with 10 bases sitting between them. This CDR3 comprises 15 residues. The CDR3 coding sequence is TGTGCCAGTAGTATAAATCGGCAGGGCACAGATACGCAGTATTTT. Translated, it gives CASSINRQGTDTQYF.

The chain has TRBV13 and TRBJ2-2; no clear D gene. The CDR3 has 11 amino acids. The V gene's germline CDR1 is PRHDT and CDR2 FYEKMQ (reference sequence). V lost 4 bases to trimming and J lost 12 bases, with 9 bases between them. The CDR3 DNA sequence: TGTGCCAGCAGCTATAGTAAGAAGCTGTTTTTT. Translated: CASSYSKKLFF. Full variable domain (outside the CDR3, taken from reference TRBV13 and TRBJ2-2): AAGVIQSPRHLIKEKRETATLKCYPIPRHDTVYWYQQGPGQDPQFLISFYEKMQSDKGSIPDRFSAQQFSDYHSELNMSSLELGDSALYFCASSYSKKLFFGEGSRLTVL.

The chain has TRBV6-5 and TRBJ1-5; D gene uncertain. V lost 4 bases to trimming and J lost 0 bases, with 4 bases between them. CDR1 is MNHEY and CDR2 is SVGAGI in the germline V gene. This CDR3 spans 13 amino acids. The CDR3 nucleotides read TGTGCCAGCAGTTCGTCTAGCAATCAGCCCCAGCATTTT. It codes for CASSSSSNQPQHF.

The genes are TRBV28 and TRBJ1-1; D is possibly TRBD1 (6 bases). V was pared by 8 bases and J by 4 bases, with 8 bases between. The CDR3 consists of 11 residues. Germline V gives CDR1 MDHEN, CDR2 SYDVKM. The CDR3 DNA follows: TGTGCCAGCCTAGGGGGCACTGAAGCTTTCTTT. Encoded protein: CASLGGTEAFF.

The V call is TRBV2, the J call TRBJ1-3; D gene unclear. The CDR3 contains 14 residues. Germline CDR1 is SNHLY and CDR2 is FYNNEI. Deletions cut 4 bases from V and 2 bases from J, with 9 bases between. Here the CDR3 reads CASSVSTAGNTIYF. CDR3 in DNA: TGTGCCAGCAGTGTCTCTACGGCTGGAAACACCATATATTTT.

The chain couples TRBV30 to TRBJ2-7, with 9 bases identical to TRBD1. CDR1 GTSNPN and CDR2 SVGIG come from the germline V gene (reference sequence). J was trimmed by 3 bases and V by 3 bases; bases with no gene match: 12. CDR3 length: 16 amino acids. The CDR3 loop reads CAWRNRPGQGIYEQYF. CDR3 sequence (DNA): TGTGCCTGGAGGAACCGCCCGGGACAGGGTATCTACGAGCAGTACTTC.

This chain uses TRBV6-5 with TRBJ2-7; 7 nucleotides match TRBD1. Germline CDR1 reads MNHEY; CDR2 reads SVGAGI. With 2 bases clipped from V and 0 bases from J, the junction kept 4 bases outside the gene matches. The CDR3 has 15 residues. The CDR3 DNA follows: TGTGCCAGCAGTTACCGTCGGGACAGCTCCTACGAGCAGTACTTC. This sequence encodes CASSYRRDSSYEQYF.

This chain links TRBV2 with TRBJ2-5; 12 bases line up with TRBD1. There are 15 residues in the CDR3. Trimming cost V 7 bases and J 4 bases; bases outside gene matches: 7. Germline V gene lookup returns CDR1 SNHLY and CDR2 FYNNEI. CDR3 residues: CASTGGDRGRETQYF. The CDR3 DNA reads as TGTGCCAGCACCGGGGGGGACAGGGGGCGAGAGACCCAGTACTTC.

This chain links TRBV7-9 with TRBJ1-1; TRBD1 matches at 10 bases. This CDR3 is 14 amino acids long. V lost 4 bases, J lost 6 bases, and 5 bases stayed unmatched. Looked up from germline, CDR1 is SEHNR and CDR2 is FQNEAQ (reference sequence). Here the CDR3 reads CASSSTDRGPEAFF. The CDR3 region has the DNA TGTGCCAGCAGCTCCACTGACAGGGGGCCTGAAGCTTTCTTT.

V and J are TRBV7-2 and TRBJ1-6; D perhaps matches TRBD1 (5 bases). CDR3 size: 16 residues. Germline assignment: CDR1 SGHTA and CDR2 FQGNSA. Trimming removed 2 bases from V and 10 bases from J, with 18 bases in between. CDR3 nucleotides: TGTGCCAGCAGCTTATCGGCGGGGCAGCCCGAATCACCCCTCCACTTT. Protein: CASSLSAGQPESPLHF.

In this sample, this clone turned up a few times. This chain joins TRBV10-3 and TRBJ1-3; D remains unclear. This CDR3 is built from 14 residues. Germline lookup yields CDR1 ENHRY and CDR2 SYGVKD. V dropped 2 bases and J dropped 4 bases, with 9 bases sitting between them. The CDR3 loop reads CAISEPARGNTIYF. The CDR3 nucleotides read TGTGCCATCAGTGAGCCTGCCCGGGGAAACACCATATATTTT.

The CDR3 nucleotides are TGTGCCAGCAGTTCTACAGGGGGCGCGAGCAATCAGCCCCAGCATTTT. It translates to CASSSTGGASNQPQHF. The gene calls are TRBV6-2 or TRBV6-3 and TRBJ1-5; the match to TRBD1 covers 9 bases. The CDR3 totals 16 residues. Germline V gene sequence: CDR1 MNHEY, CDR2 SVGEGT. V trimming: 4 bases; J trimming: 1 base; junction bases outside the gene matches: 5.